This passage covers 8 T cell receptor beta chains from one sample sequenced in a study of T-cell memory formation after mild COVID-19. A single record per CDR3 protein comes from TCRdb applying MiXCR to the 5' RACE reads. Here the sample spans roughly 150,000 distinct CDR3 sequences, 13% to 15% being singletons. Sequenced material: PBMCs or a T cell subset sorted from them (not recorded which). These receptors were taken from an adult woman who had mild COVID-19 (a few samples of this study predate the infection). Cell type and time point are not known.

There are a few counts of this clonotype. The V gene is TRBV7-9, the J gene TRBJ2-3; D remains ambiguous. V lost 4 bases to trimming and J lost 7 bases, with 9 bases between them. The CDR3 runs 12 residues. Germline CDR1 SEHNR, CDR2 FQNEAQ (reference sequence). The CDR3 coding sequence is TGTGCCAGCAGCTCTGTGTCAAATACGCAGTATTTT. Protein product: CASSSVSNTQYF. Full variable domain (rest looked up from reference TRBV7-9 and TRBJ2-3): DTGVSQNPRHKITKRGQNVTFRCDPISEHNRLYWYRQTLGQGPEFLTYFQNEAQLEKSRLLSDRFSAERPKGSFSTLEIQRTEQGDSAMYLCASSSVSNTQYFGPGTRLTVL.

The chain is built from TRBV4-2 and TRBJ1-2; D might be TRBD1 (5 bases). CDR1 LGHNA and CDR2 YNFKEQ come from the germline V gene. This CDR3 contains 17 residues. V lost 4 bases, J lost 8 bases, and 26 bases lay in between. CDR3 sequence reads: CASSPQGERQGKRGYTF. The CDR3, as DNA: TGTGCCAGCAGCCCCCAGGGAGAGAGGCAAGGGAAGAGGGGCTACACCTTC.

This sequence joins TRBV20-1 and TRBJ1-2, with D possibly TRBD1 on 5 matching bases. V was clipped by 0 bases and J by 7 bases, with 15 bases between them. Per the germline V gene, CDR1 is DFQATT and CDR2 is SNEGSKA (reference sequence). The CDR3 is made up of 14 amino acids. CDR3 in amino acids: CSAREVKGRGGYTF. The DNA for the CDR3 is TGCAGTGCTAGAGAAGTTAAAGGGAGGGGTGGCTACACCTTC.

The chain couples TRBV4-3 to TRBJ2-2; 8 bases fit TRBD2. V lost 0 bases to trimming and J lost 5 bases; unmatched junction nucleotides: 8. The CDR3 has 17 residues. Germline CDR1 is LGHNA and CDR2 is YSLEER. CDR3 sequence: CASSQEGAGVGTGELFF. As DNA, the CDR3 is TGCGCCAGCAGCCAAGAGGGAGCGGGAGTGGGGACCGGGGAGCTGTTTTTT.

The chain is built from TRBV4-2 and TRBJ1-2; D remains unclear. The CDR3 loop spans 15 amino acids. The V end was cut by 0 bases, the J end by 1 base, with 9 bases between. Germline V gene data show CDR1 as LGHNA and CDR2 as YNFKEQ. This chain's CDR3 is CASSQDRGINYGYTF. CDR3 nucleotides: TGTGCCAGCAGCCAAGATCGTGGTATTAACTATGGCTACACCTTC.

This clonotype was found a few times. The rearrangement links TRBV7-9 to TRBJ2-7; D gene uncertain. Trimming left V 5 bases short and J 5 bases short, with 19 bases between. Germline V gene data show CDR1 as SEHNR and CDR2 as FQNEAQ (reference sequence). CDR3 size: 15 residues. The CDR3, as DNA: TGTGCCAGCAGCCATCCTGGGGTAGTAACCCACGAGCAGTACTTC. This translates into CASSHPGVVTHEQYF.

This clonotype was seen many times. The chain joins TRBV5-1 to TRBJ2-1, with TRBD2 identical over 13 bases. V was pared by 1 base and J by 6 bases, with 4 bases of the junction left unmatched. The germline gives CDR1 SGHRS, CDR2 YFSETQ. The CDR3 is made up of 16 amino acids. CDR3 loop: CASSLQTSGGSNEQFF. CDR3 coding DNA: TGCGCCAGCAGCTTGCAGACTAGCGGGGGGTCCAATGAGCAGTTCTTC.

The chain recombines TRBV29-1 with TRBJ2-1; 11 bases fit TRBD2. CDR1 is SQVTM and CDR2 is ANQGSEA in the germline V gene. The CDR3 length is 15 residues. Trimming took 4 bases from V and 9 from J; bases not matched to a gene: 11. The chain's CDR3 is CSVGDIAGGPGEQFF. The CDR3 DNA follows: TGCAGCGTTGGAGACATAGCGGGAGGGCCGGGTGAGCAGTTCTTC.